These 23 T cell receptor beta chains came from one sample sequenced in a study of technical replicates of blood from a handful of donors. The protocol was immunoSEQ multiplex PCR, while the TCRdb copy is restricted to in-frame clones and leaves out a portion. This sample has approximately 82,000 clones, with about 89% found just once. Sequencing input: T cells isolated from PBMCs. Receptor source: a human donor in good health.

V and J are TRBV7-6 and TRBJ2-2; no reliable D call. The CDR3 extends over 11 amino acids. Germline-derived CDR1 and CDR2 are SGHVS and FNYEAQ. The V end lost 2 bases, the J end lost 7 bases, and 2 bases lay between the germline ends. The DNA of the CDR3 is TGTGCCAGCAGCTTATACGGGGAGCTGTTTTTT. It codes for CASSLYGELFF.

The V and J genes are TRBV27 and TRBJ2-7; TRBD2 might be the D (5 bases). This CDR3 comprises 16 residues. The ends were cut back, 4 bases at V and 6 bases at J, with 22 bases in the middle. CDR1 is MNHEY and CDR2 is SMNVEV in the germline V gene (reference sequence). The CDR3 nucleotides are TGTGCCAGCAGTTCAAACCCCTCTGGACTTACAACCGAGCAGTACTTC. This gives the protein CASSSNPSGLTTEQYF.

The chain recombines TRBV19 with TRBJ2-1, with 8 positions matching TRBD2. Germline V gives CDR1 LNHDA, CDR2 SQIVND (reference sequence). The V segment lost 5 bases and the J segment 7 bases; nucleotides outside the gene matches: 13. CDR3 length: 16 amino acids. DNA for the CDR3: TGTGCCAGTAGTCCTCTAGCACTAGCGGAGAAAAATGAGCAGTTCTTC. Its protein is CASSPLALAEKNEQFF.

The V gene is TRBV6-1, the J gene TRBJ2-5; possibly TRBD1 for D (5 bases). Germline lookup yields CDR1 MNHNS and CDR2 SASEGT. The ends were cut back, 5 bases at V and 2 bases at J, with 9 bases in the middle. The CDR3 has 13 residues. The DNA for the CDR3 is TGTGCCAGCAGTCCTCGACAGCAAGAGACCCAGTACTTC. This gives the protein CASSPRQQETQYF.

The V and J genes are TRBV5-1 and TRBJ2-7, with TRBD1 identical over 9 bases. The CDR3 sequence is 16 residues long. Germline assignment: CDR1 SGHRS and CDR2 YFSETQ. V lost 4 bases to trimming and J lost 4 bases; unmatched junction nucleotides: 12. The CDR3 region has the DNA TGCGCCAGCAGCGCGTCGACAGGGGGAAGAATGTACGAGCAGTACTTC. As protein: CASSASTGGRMYEQYF.

The genes are TRBV7-9 and TRBJ1-1; no clear D gene. From germline, CDR1 is SEHNR and CDR2 FQNEAQ (reference sequence). With 3 bases removed from V and 6 bases from J, the gap between germline ends came to 14 bases. The CDR3 is 14 amino acids. This chain's CDR3 is CASSFAVLGSEAFF. CDR3 nucleotide sequence: TGTGCCAGCAGCTTTGCGGTACTCGGCTCTGAAGCTTTCTTT.

This chain links TRBV6-1 with TRBJ1-3, with D perhaps TRBD1 (5 bases). The CDR3 length is 14 residues. Germline CDR1 and CDR2: MNHNS and SASEGT. Trimming took 6 bases from V and 2 from J, leaving 11 bases between them. The CDR3 protein is CASSERGAGNTIYF. DNA for the CDR3: TGTGCCAGCAGCGAACGGGGGGCTGGAAACACCATATATTTT.

The chain joins TRBV2 to TRBJ1-1; D possibly corresponds to TRBD1 (5 bases). CDR1 is SNHLY and CDR2 is FYNNEI in the germline V gene. The V end lost 0 bases, the J end lost 4 bases, and 18 bases lay between the germline ends. The CDR3 sequence is 17 residues long. Here the CDR3 reads CASSEASHRTLGTEAFF. For the CDR3, the DNA is TGTGCCAGCAGTGAAGCGAGTCACCGGACATTGGGCACTGAAGCTTTCTTT.

V usage is TRBV7-2 and J usage is TRBJ1-5, with D unresolved. V gave up 2 bases and J gave up 4 bases, with 6 bases separating them. The germline V gene encodes CDR1 SGHTA and CDR2 FQGNSA. CDR3 size: 13 residues. CDR3 sequence (DNA): TGTGCCAGCAGCTTATGGAGGAATCAGCCCCAGCATTTT. This codes for CASSLWRNQPQHF.

The J gene is TRBJ1-5, the V gene TRBV7-8; D possibly corresponds to TRBD1 (5 bases). V was shortened by 1 base and J by 4 bases, with 14 bases between the two germline ends. There are 16 residues in the CDR3. CDR1 is SGHVS and CDR2 is FQNEAQ in the germline V gene. CDR3 in DNA: TGTGCCAGCAGCTTAGGAGTTACAGGCCCAAATCAGCCCCAGCATTTT. Translated: CASSLGVTGPNQPQHF.

The chain is built from TRBV7-9 and TRBJ1-2; 10 nucleotides match TRBD1. The J segment lost 6 bases and the V segment lost 6 bases, leaving 10 bases of the junction unmatched. The germline V gene encodes CDR1 SEHNR and CDR2 FQNEAQ (reference sequence). The CDR3 totals 15 residues. CDR3 sequence reads: CASRSGTGATDGYTF. CDR3 in DNA: TGTGCCAGCAGATCCGGGACAGGGGCTACCGATGGCTACACCTTC.

The chain joins TRBV7-6 to TRBJ2-7, with D possibly matching TRBD1 (6 bases). V lost 5 bases and J 6 bases, leaving 17 bases between the germline ends. CDR3 length: 14 amino acids. The germline CDR1 and CDR2 sequences are SGHVS and FNYEAQ. The CDR3 region has the DNA TGTGCCAGCAGCCAAGGACAGAGCCTGGCCGAGCAGTACTTC. It encodes CASSQGQSLAEQYF.

V gene TRBV19 combines with J gene TRBJ2-2; 7 bases are shared with TRBD2. There are 16 residues in the CDR3. CDR1 is LNHDA and CDR2 is SQIVND in the germline V gene (reference sequence). Unmatched junction bases numbered 8, after V lost 7 bases and J lost 0 bases. CDR3 amino acids: CASTPLAGANTGELFF. CDR3 nucleotides: TGTGCCAGTACCCCCTTGGCGGGGGCGAACACCGGGGAGCTGTTTTTT.

The CDR3 coding sequence is TGTGCCAGCAGCCACCCCCTTTTGAACGCGGGAATAACGCCGAGCTCCTATAATTCACCCCTCCACTTT. Its translation: CASSHPLLNAGITPSSYNSPLHF. The chain has TRBV4-2 and TRBJ1-6; no firm D call. Trimming removed 3 bases from V and 0 bases from J, with 30 bases in between. Germline values: CDR1 LGHNA, CDR2 YNFKEQ. The CDR3 length is 23 residues.

V usage is TRBV19 and J usage is TRBJ2-3, with 7 positions matching TRBD2. The germline V gene has CDR1 LNHDA and CDR2 SQIVND (reference sequence). This CDR3 has 15 amino acids. V was pared by 1 base and J by 5 bases, with 6 bases of the junction left unmatched. The CDR3 DNA reads TGTGCCAGTAGTATAGGCGGGAGAGAAGTAGATACGCAGTATTTT. This sequence encodes CASSIGGREVDTQYF.

The chain is built from TRBV7-9 and TRBJ1-2; 7 bases match TRBD1. CDR1 is SEHNR, CDR2 FQNEAQ, per germline (reference sequence). The CDR3 is made up of 16 amino acids. V dropped 8 bases and J dropped 0; count of bases not matched to a gene: 12. The CDR3, as DNA: TGTGCCAGCCGAGGTGCAGGGGGGCACACTAACTATGGCTACACCTTC. Its protein product is CASRGAGGHTNYGYTF.

The chain recombines TRBV18 with TRBJ1-3; 10 positions match TRBD1. J lost 7 bases, V lost 3 bases, and 3 bases had no gene match. This CDR3 has 14 amino acids. The germline gives CDR1 KGHSH, CDR2 LQKENI. The CDR3 region has the DNA TGTGCCAGCTCACCGAGACAGGGGGCTAACACCATATATTTT. Its translation is CASSPRQGANTIYF.

This chain joins TRBV11-2 and TRBJ2-3, with 7 bases that match TRBD1. Per the germline V gene, CDR1 is SGHAT and CDR2 is FQNNGV. After removal of 5 bases from V and 7 bases from J, the junction contained 15 bases not matched to a gene. This CDR3 spans 16 amino acids. Here the CDR3 reads CASSRKDGTVFHTQYF. CDR3 sequence (DNA): TGTGCCAGCAGCCGCAAGGACGGGACAGTATTTCATACGCAGTATTTT.

The chain recombines TRBV7-3 with TRBJ1-1, with 8 bases fitting TRBD1. There are 15 residues in the CDR3. Germline trimming cut 5 bases from V and 4 bases from J; bases unmatched to any gene: 9. Per the germline V gene, CDR1 is SGHTA and CDR2 is FQGTGA. CDR3 coding DNA: TGTGCCAGCAGCCCGCAGGGGGCTCTGGGCACTGAAGCTTTCTTT. Translating it yields CASSPQGALGTEAFF. The entire variable domain, with the rest obtained from reference TRBV7-3 and TRBJ1-1, is as follows: GAGVSQTPSNKVTEKGKYVELRCDPISGHTALYWYRQSLGQGPEFLIYFQGTGAADDSGLPNDRFFAVRPEGSVSTLKIQRTERGDSAVYLCASSPQGALGTEAFFGQGTRLTVV.

The J gene is TRBJ2-7, the V gene TRBV28, with 8 positions matching TRBD2. The germline V gene encodes CDR1 MDHEN and CDR2 SYDVKM. The CDR3 is 18 residues long. Trimming removed 4 bases from V and 0 bases from J; junction bases left unmatched: 14. CDR3 loop: CASSSERPTSGGSYEQYF. The CDR3 DNA reads as TGTGCCAGCAGTTCCGAACGCCCTACTAGCGGAGGCTCCTACGAGCAGTACTTC. The full variable domain, with the rest looked up from reference TRBV28 and TRBJ2-7, is DVKVTQSSRYLVKRTGEKVFLECVQDMDHENMFWYRQDPGLGLRLIYFSYDVKMKEKGDIPEGYSVSREKKERFSLILESASTNQTSMYLCASSSERPTSGGSYEQYFGPGTRLTVT.

This chain links TRBV6-5 with TRBJ1-1; 9 nucleotides match TRBD1. The trim removed 5 bases at V and 3 bases at J, leaving 7 bases unmatched. Germline CDR1 reads MNHEY; CDR2 reads SVGAGI. The CDR3 extends over 15 amino acids. CDR3 amino acids: CASSPGQGIYTEAFF. The CDR3 coding sequence is TGTGCCAGCAGTCCGGGACAGGGTATATACACTGAAGCTTTCTTT.

The chain joins TRBV4-1 to TRBJ2-5; 12 bases map to TRBD1. The V and J ends lost 0 bases and 6 bases, in that order; junction bases with no gene match: 5. The CDR3 extends over 16 amino acids. CDR1 is MGHRA, CDR2 YSYEKL, per germline. CDR3 in amino acids: CASSQDGTGGSKTQYF. DNA of the CDR3: TGCGCCAGCAGCCAAGATGGGACAGGGGGCTCAAAGACCCAGTACTTC.

V and J are TRBV11-2 and TRBJ1-2; D is possibly TRBD1 (5 bases). The CDR3 is 15 residues long. In germline, CDR1 is SGHAT, CDR2 FQNNGV. V dropped 6 bases and J dropped 0 bases, with 14 bases sitting between them. The CDR3 loop is CASRSIRGANYGYTF. The DNA of the CDR3 is TGTGCCAGCAGAAGTATACGGGGGGCTAACTATGGCTACACCTTC.